Listed here is a single T cell receptor beta chain. The record originates from a study of preoperative IRX-2 immunotherapy in early breast cancer. The repertoire was sequenced with immunoSEQ multiplex PCR; TCRdb's copy has only in-frame clones and lacks some. This table holds around 10,000 clones, around 85% found once. This CDR3 region has 15 residues. Trimming removed 7 bases at V and 2 bases at J, with 15 bases between. Germline V gene data show CDR1 as MDHEN and CDR2 as SYDVKM. The treatment was: preoperative locoregional IRX-2 cytokine immunotherapy. Preoperative locoregional IRX-2 cytokine immunotherapy was tested in the phase Ib source study.

The receptor was isolated from a human donor with breast cancer. The sequences come from lymph node tissue, collected before IRX-2 immunotherapy. The rearrangement joins TRBV28 to TRBJ1-5; weak D call: TRBD1 (6 bases). CDR3 in amino acids: CASTSGGSRNQPQHF. In DNA, the CDR3 is TGTGCCAGCACCTCGGGGGGCAGCCGCAATCAGCCCCAGCATTTT.